A single sample gave rise to the 10 T cell receptor beta chains below, sequenced in a study of blood T cell repertoires in COVID-19. Generated by immunoSEQ multiplex PCR, the TCRdb table keeps only in-frame clones and is missing some. This sample carries under 250,000 clones, around 82% of them seen once, and the ten largest clones take around 5.1%. The sample comprised peripheral blood. The receptor source for this set is a woman in her seventies with acute or convalescent COVID-19.

The CDR3: CASSLGTAGNTIYF. CDR3 in DNA: TGTGCCAGCAGCTTAGGGACAGCTGGAAACACCATATATTTT. The chain recombines TRBV11-2 with TRBJ1-3, with D perhaps matching TRBD1 (6 bases). This CDR3 region has 14 residues. The germline CDR1 and CDR2 sequences are SGHAT and FQNNGV. Deletions cut 1 base from V and 2 bases from J, with 6 bases between.

The chain couples TRBV5-4 to TRBJ2-7; the match to TRBD2 covers 8 bases. Germline V gives CDR1 SGHNT, CDR2 YYREEE (reference sequence). The V segment lost 2 bases and the J segment 4 bases; nucleotides outside the gene matches: 2. The CDR3 has 13 residues. The CDR3 nucleotides are TGTGCCAGCAGCTTACGCGGGGGGTACGAGCAGTACTTC. Protein: CASSLRGGYEQYF.

This clone was counted a few times. The sample carries other DNA sequences with the same CDR3. This chain links TRBV7-3 with TRBJ1-1; D call uncertain. This CDR3 comprises 13 residues. Germline V CDR1 and CDR2: SGHTA, FQGTGA. Trimming pared 3 bases from V and 4 bases from J, leaving 9 bases between. CDR3 in amino acids: CASSFGSGTEAFF. CDR3 coding DNA: TGTGCCAGCAGCTTTGGCAGTGGCACTGAAGCTTTCTTT. Supplemented by reference TRBV7-3 and TRBJ1-1, the full variable domain reads GAGVSQTPSNKVTEKGKYVELRCDPISGHTALYWYRQSLGQGPEFLIYFQGTGAADDSGLPNDRFFAVRPEGSVSTLKIQRTERGDSAVYLCASSFGSGTEAFFGQGTRLTVV.

A few counts support this clone. The V gene is TRBV6-5, the J gene TRBJ2-7; 7 bases align to TRBD1. This CDR3 region has 15 residues. The germline gives CDR1 MNHEY, CDR2 SVGAGI. The trim removed 0 bases at V and 2 bases at J, leaving 4 bases unmatched. In DNA form, the CDR3 reads TGTGCCAGCAGTTACTCGGGACAGAGAGCCTACGAGCAGTACTTC. It codes for CASSYSGQRAYEQYF.

The chain combines TRBV9 with TRBJ2-5; D is unresolved. V was cut by 3 bases and J by 4 bases, with 16 bases left in between. The length of the CDR3 is 15 residues. The germline CDR1 and CDR2 sequences are SGDLS and YYNGEE. The chain's CDR3 is CASSDPGASIETQYF. The CDR3 DNA reads TGTGCCAGCAGCGACCCGGGTGCGAGCATAGAGACCCAGTACTTC.

The rearrangement uses TRBV2 and TRBJ2-1; D is perhaps TRBD2 (5 bases). This CDR3 spans 11 amino acids. The ends were cut back, 8 bases at V and 10 bases at J, with 12 bases in the middle. Germline V CDR1 and CDR2: SNHLY, FYNNEI. CDR3 in DNA: TGTGCCAGCCGGTCCGAGGGCGAGCAGTTCTTC. The encoded protein is CASRSEGEQFF.

This rearrangement joins TRBV27 to TRBJ2-1; maybe TRBD1 (5 bases). Trimming removed 4 bases at V and 6 bases at J, with 16 bases between. Germline CDR1 reads MNHEY; CDR2 reads SMNVEV (reference sequence). The CDR3 has 15 residues. The CDR3 bases are TGTGCCAGCAGTTCCCTGGGGAAGGGGCCCAATGAGCAGTTCTTC. The encoded protein is CASSSLGKGPNEQFF.

The chain couples TRBV18 to TRBJ1-2; TRBD1 agrees at 10 bases. V dropped 0 bases and J dropped 4; count of bases not matched to a gene: 5. CDR3 length: 16 amino acids. Germline lookup yields CDR1 KGHSH and CDR2 LQKENI. DNA for the CDR3: TGTGCCAGCTCACCACCTGGGACAGGGGAAAGCTATGGCTACACCTTC. Amino acid sequence: CASSPPGTGESYGYTF.

The chain couples TRBV7-2 to TRBJ2-3, with 8 bases lining up with TRBD2. The CDR3 runs to 15 residues. The junction had 6 bases not matched to a gene; V was cut back by 5 bases and J by 2 bases. Germline V gene data show CDR1 as SGHTA and CDR2 as FQGNSA. DNA for the CDR3: TGTGCCAGCAGCATTAGCGGGAAGACCACAGATACGCAGTATTTT. Protein product: CASSISGKTTDTQYF.

The chain couples TRBV15 to TRBJ1-2; 7 bases align to TRBD1. V trimming: 2 bases; J trimming: 4 bases; junction bases outside the gene matches: 4. The CDR3 is made up of 14 amino acids. CDR1 LNHNV and CDR2 YYDKDF come from the germline V gene (reference sequence). This CDR3 reads CATSRRQGGYGYTF. The CDR3 region has the DNA TGTGCCACCAGCAGAAGACAGGGAGGCTATGGCTACACCTTC.